The 6 T cell receptor beta chains listed next were all sequenced from one sample in a study of T cells after posttransplantation cyclophosphamide. The data were produced by immunoSEQ multiplex PCR, yet TCRdb's version contains in-frame clones alone and is incomplete. The sample contains fewer than 60,000 clones, around 94% of which appear only once. The sequenced sample was PBMCs. These receptors were obtained from a woman aged 25 to 45 in good health and a related stem cell transplant donor.

V gene TRBV6-6 combines with J gene TRBJ1-6; 9 nucleotides agree with TRBD1. CDR1 is MNHNY and CDR2 is SVGAGI in the germline V gene (reference sequence). V lost 2 bases to trimming and J lost 9 bases; unmatched junction nucleotides: 5. The CDR3 has 15 residues. The CDR3 spells CASSYDRGSGSPLHF. CDR3 sequence (DNA): TGTGCCAGCAGTTACGACAGGGGGAGCGGTTCACCCCTCCACTTT.

This clone came up once. V and J are TRBV30 and TRBJ1-5, with D maybe TRBD1 (6 bases). The germline V gene encodes CDR1 GTSNPN and CDR2 SVGIG (reference sequence). The CDR3 consists of 15 residues. The V end was cut by 1 base, the J end by 5 bases, with 15 bases between. CDR3 bases: TGTGCCTGGAGTGATTTGGTGGGGGCGGATCAGCCCCAGCATTTT. Protein product: CAWSDLVGADQPQHF.

CDR3 in amino acids: CASSQDLSGYRLGNTIYF. In nucleotides, the CDR3 is TGTGCCAGCAGCCAAGATCTTTCAGGGTATCGCCTCGGAAACACCATATATTTT. This sequence joins TRBV4-2 and TRBJ1-3, with a weak D call TRBD1 (5 bases). Germline loops: CDR1 LGHNA, CDR2 YNFKEQ. V was cut by 0 bases and J by 4 bases, with 19 bases left in between. The CDR3 runs 18 residues.

Comments on this clone: No DNA is shown, since the ends of the CDR3 on it are uncertain; the CDR3 is the one TCRdb lists. The chain joins TRBV21-1 to TRBJ2-3; the table's D call TRBD1 went unverified against the DNA. TRBV21-1 is deemed a pseudogene. The length of the CDR3 is 18 amino acids, counting both ends. The CDR3 sequence: CASSKVGSGTGEHRYAVF.

The rearrangement uses TRBV5-4 and TRBJ1-3; a weak D match, TRBD1 (6 bases). CDR1 SGHNT and CDR2 YYREEE come from the germline V gene (reference sequence). The CDR3 is 17 amino acids. V lost 4 bases and J lost 0, with 17 bases in between. The CDR3 reads CASSPRQGMSSGNTIYF. The DNA of the CDR3 is TGTGCCAGCAGCCCCAGGCAGGGGATGAGCTCTGGAAACACCATATATTTT.

The chain uses TRBV5-6 and TRBJ2-5; 11 bases agree with TRBD2. The germline CDR1 and CDR2 sequences are SGHDT and YYEEEE. CDR3 length: 15 amino acids. J gave up 2 bases and V 4 bases, and 4 bases lay outside the gene matches. The CDR3 bases are TGTGCCAGCAGCACACTAGCGGGGGCTCAAGAGACCCAGTACTTC. This sequence encodes CASSTLAGAQETQYF.